Following are 6 T cell receptor beta chains from one sample sequenced in a study of T cell repertoires in cytomegalovirus infection. In TCRdb, the reads were re-called with MiXCR into one record per CDR3 protein. The sample includes around 300,000 distinct CDR3 sequences, roughly 26% of them seen just once. Sample: PBMCs. Every receptor here comes from a human donor in good health (CMV status not recorded). Some clones in this sample may be carry-over from other donors' samples.

The CDR3 loop is CASSFQVGTYEQYF. In DNA form, the CDR3 reads TGTGCCAGCAGCTTTCAGGTCGGGACCTACGAGCAGTACTTC. J is TRBJ2-7 and V is TRBV11-2; D possibly corresponds to TRBD2 (5 bases). Per the germline V gene, CDR1 is SGHAT and CDR2 is FQNNGV. Trimming stripped 3 bases from V and 2 bases from J, with 11 bases between. The CDR3 sequence is 14 residues long.

V and J are TRBV7-6 and TRBJ2-1; TRBD1 or TRBD2 may be the D gene (5 bases each). CDR1 and CDR2 from the germline V gene are SGHVS and FNYEAQ. V was shortened by 1 base and J by 6 bases, with 19 bases between the two germline ends. There are 17 residues in the CDR3. The CDR3: CASSLVGAEGRGNEQFF. In nucleotides, the CDR3 is TGTGCCAGCAGCTTAGTCGGGGCCGAGGGCCGGGGCAATGAGCAGTTCTTC.

Many counts were recorded for this clonotype. The chain joins TRBV6-2 or TRBV6-3 to TRBJ1-1; D call uncertain. CDR3 length: 16 residues. Between the trimmed V and J ends, which lost 0 bases and 0 bases, there was a span of 11 bases. CDR1 is MNHEY, CDR2 SVGEGT, per germline. The CDR3 protein is CASSYSKVFMNTEAFF. DNA of the CDR3: TGTGCCAGCAGTTACTCGAAGGTCTTCATGAACACTGAAGCTTTCTTT.

This clonotype was seen just once. CDR3 amino acids: CASSAGELGGYTF. The CDR3 DNA sequence: TGTGCCAGCAGCGCAGGGGAGTTGGGGGGCTACACCTTC. V gene TRBV28 combines with J gene TRBJ1-2; D is perhaps TRBD1 (6 bases). Between the trimmed V and J ends, which lost 6 bases and 8 bases, there was a span of 16 bases. Germline V CDR1 and CDR2: MDHEN, SYDVKM. This CDR3 has 13 amino acids.

Worth noting for this clonotype: This sequence may be a read error, since a much larger clone differs from it by one base. This chain uses TRBV12-3 or TRBV12-4 with TRBJ2-4; D gene ambiguous. Trimming pared 3 bases from V and 0 bases from J, leaving 3 bases between. The CDR3 has 13 residues. The CDR3 DNA is TGTGCCAGCAGTTTTGGAGCCAAAAACATTCAGTACTTC. Protein sequence: CASSFGAKNIQYF.

This clonotype was detected only a few times. The chain carries TRBV7-2 and TRBJ2-3, with D possibly being TRBD2 (6 bases). The CDR3 has 14 residues. V was cut by 3 bases and J by 5 bases, with 12 bases left in between. Germline CDR1 is SGHTA and CDR2 is FQGNSA. CDR3 in DNA: TGTGCCAGCAGCTTCAGCGGAGGGGAAGATACGCAGTATTTT. Translating it yields CASSFSGGEDTQYF.